Listed below are T cell receptor beta chains from one sample, sequenced in a study of cytomegalovirus exposure and HLA in healthy donors. Method: immunoSEQ multiplex PCR; TCRdb's copy keeps in-frame clones and lacks some. The data show over 200,000 clones, with nearly 90% seen just once and 0.3% to 0.4% held by the top ten. The source material was PBMCs. The receptors shown here come from a woman between 18 and 30 years old in good health and CMV-seronegative. Each CDR3 is given with its conserved first and last residue. A D gene is named only where the DNA matches it firmly. Clone size is stated in some rows and not others, as once, few, many or a class when expanded.

size	V	J	D	CDR3	DNA
-	TRBV7-8	TRBJ1-6	TRBD1	CASSFTGTGKGSPLHF	TGTGCCAGCAGCTTCACCGGGACAGGAAAGGGATCACCCCTCCACTTT
-	TRBV5-6	TRBJ2-1	-	CASSLVRGIGQFF	TGTGCCAGCAGCTTGGTTCGGGGGATTGGGCAGTTCTTC
-	TRBV4-1	TRBJ2-2	-	CASSLAPGTGELFF	TGCGCCAGCAGCCTAGCCCCGGGAACCGGGGAGCTGTTTTTT
-	TRBV5-6	TRBJ2-3	-	CASSHGGADTQYF	TGTGCCAGCAGCCATGGGGGCGCAGATACGCAGTATTTT
once	TRBV6-1	TRBJ1-1	-	CASSEAPNRAEAFF	TGTGCCAGCAGTGAAGCGCCGAACAGGGCTGAAGCTTTCTTT
-	TRBV7-3	TRBJ1-1	TRBD1	CASSQNSGTDYEAFF	TGTGCCAGCAGCCAAAACAGTGGGACAGACTATGAAGCTTTCTTT
-	TRBV2	TRBJ1-1	-	CASSAQNTEAFF	TGTGCCAGCAGTGCCCAGAACACTGAAGCTTTCTTT
-	TRBV6-1	TRBJ1-4	-	CASRWTEVGGEKLFF	TGTGCCAGCAGATGGACAGAGGTGGGAGGGGAAAAACTGTTTTTT
-	TRBV5-4	TRBJ1-1	-	CASSLESTEAFF	TGTGCCAGCAGCTTGGAGAGTACTGAAGCTTTCTTT
-	TRBV10-1	TRBJ2-5	-	CASSEGGAVETQYF	TGCGCCAGCAGTGAGGGGGGGGCCGTAGAGACCCAGTACTTC
-	TRBV30	TRBJ2-5	TRBD2	CAWRTGLAFQETQYF	TGTGCCTGGCGCACAGGACTAGCATTCCAAGAGACCCAGTACTTC
-	TRBV10-2	TRBJ2-3	TRBD2	CASSESAGGHTDTQYF	TGCGCCAGCAGTGAGTCCGCGGGGGGGCACACAGATACGCAGTATTTT
-	TRBV28	TRBJ2-2	-	CATRGSNTGELFF	TGTGCCACACGGGGATCGAACACCGGGGAGCTGTTTTTT
-	TRBV7-6	TRBJ1-1	TRBD1	CASSLRQGFSTEAFF	TGTGCCAGCAGCTTAAGACAGGGTTTCAGTACTGAAGCTTTCTTT
-	TRBV9	TRBJ2-2	TRBD2	CASSSEGSAGGQNTGELFF	TGTGCCAGCAGCTCTGAGGGGTCAGCGGGGGGGCAGAACACCGGGGAGCTGTTTTTT
-	TRBV7-6	TRBJ2-7	-	CASSLGGTDEQYF	TGTGCCAGCAGCTTAGGCGGGACAGACGAGCAGTACTTC
-	TRBV6-1	TRBJ2-3	TRBD2	CASSELAGFTDTQYF	TGTGCCAGCAGTGAACTAGCGGGGTTCACAGATACGCAGTATTTT
-	TRBV27	TRBJ2-1	TRBD1	CASSLRTGPYNEQFF	TGTGCCAGCAGTCTAAGGACAGGACCCTACAATGAGCAGTTCTTC
-	TRBV1	TRBJ1-1	-	CTSSPPGGKNTEAFF	TGCACCAGCAGCCCCCCGGGGGGGAAGAACACTGAAGCTTTCTTT
-	TRBV30	TRBJ2-1	-	CAWSTSREQFF	TGTGCCTGGAGTACATCCCGTGAGCAGTTCTTC
once	TRBV28	TRBJ2-3	TRBD2	CASSSPGGADTQYF	TGTGCCAGCAGTTCCCCTGGGGGGGCAGATACGCAGTATTTT
-	TRBV5-6	TRBJ2-4	TRBD1	CASSSQGARGNIQYF	TGTGCCAGCAGTTCACAGGGGGCTCGTGGAAACATTCAGTACTTC
-	TRBV28	TRBJ1-1	-	CASSLIQGSRSTEAFF	TGTGCCAGCAGTTTAATCCAGGGGTCTAGGTCCACTGAAGCTTTCTTT
once	TRBV5-1	TRBJ1-1	TRBD1	CASSSGQRNTEAFF	TGCGCCAGCAGCTCGGGACAGCGGAACACTGAAGCTTTCTTT
-	TRBV6-1	TRBJ2-1	-	CASSGYVWGDFTNEQFF	TGTGCCAGCAGTGGTTACGTCTGGGGGGATTTTACAAATGAGCAGTTCTTC
-	TRBV28	TRBJ2-1	TRBD1	CASSRDSRVNEQFF	TGTGCCAGCAGTCGGGACAGTAGGGTTAATGAGCAGTTCTTC
-	TRBV19	TRBJ2-3	-	CASSIDLKQGRSTDTQYF	TGTGCCAGTAGTATAGATTTAAAACAGGGGAGGAGCACAGATACGCAGTATTTT
-	TRBV4-1	TRBJ2-1	TRBD2	CASSQEGRGGYNEQFF	TGCGCCAGCAGCCAAGAAGGGCGGGGGGGCTACAATGAGCAGTTCTTC
-	TRBV27	TRBJ1-1	TRBD1	CASTKGGWRTEAFF	TGTGCCAGCACCAAAGGGGGCTGGAGGACTGAAGCTTTCTTT
-	TRBV4-2	TRBJ2-7	TRBD2	CASSFASGGDYEQYF	TGTGCCAGCAGCTTCGCTAGCGGGGGGGACTACGAGCAGTACTTC
-	TRBV28	TRBJ1-3	-	CASSPVLSRNTIYF	TGTGCCAGCAGTCCCGTCCTAAGTCGAAACACCATATATTTT
-	TRBV27	TRBJ2-3	TRBD2	CASSFGTSGGTDTQYF	TGTGCCAGCAGTTTCGGAACTAGCGGGGGCACAGATACGCAGTATTTT
-	TRBV9	TRBJ1-3	TRBD1	CASSGRDRGISSGNTIYF	TGTGCCAGCAGCGGCCGGGACAGGGGGATCAGCTCTGGAAACACCATATATTTT
few	TRBV13	TRBJ1-2	-	CASSLLPGGGSYGYTF	TGTGCCAGCAGCCTCCTTCCCGGGGGGGGGAGCTATGGCTACACCTTC
-	TRBV4-3	TRBJ2-1	-	CASSQASLAVHNEQFF	TGCGCCAGCAGCCAAGCTTCGTTAGCGGTCCACAATGAGCAGTTCTTC
once	TRBV28	TRBJ2-3	-	CASSPIFQGLTDTQYF	TGTGCCAGCAGTCCCATATTTCAGGGACTCACAGATACGCAGTATTTT